The TCR beta chain under discussion was sequenced for a study of early T cells in non-severe SARS-CoV-2 infection. Study details: Whole-blood bulk RNA, unsorted, was sequenced, and chains were unpaired. Study results and caveats: VDJdb matching skewed toward anti-spike CD8 responses, missing private and CD4 specificities.

CDR3 size: 12 residues. Germline V gene data show CDR1 as SEHNR and CDR2 as FQNEAQ (reference sequence). Trimming removed 6 bases from V and 5 bases from J, with 11 bases in between. This clonotype came up many times. Its specificity is not known. In the library, individual cDNA molecules carried attached unique molecular identifiers. TCRdb reanalysed the 5' RACE reads using MiXCR and keeps one entry per CDR3 protein. The repertoire holds 80,000 or so distinct CDR3 sequences, with approximately 12% as singletons. J is TRBJ2-7 and V is TRBV7-9, with D possibly TRBD2 on 6 matching bases. This clonotype was obtained from an adult who was a healthcare worker with PCR-confirmed SARS-CoV-2 infection or an uninfected control (not recorded which). Sequencing was performed on whole blood. The CDR3 is CASSATGDEQYF. The CDR3 bases are TGTGCCAGCAGTGCGACGGGGGACGAGCAGTACTTC.